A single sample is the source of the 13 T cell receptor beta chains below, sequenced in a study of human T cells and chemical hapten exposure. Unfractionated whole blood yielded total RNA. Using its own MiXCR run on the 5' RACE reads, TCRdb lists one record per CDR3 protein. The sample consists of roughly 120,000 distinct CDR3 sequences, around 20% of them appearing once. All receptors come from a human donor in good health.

CDR3 in DNA: TGCGCCAGCAGCTTGGAATCCGAGTATGGCTACACCTTC. Encoded protein: CASSLESEYGYTF. This rearrangement joins TRBV5-1 to TRBJ1-2; D unclear. The V end was cut by 0 bases, the J end by 5 bases, with 8 bases between. Germline values: CDR1 SGHRS, CDR2 YFSETQ. This CDR3 spans 13 amino acids.

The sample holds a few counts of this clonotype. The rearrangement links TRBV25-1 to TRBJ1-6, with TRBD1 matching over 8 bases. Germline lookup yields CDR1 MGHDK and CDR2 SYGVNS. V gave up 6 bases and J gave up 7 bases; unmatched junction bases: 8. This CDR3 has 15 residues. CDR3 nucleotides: TGTGCCAGCAGAAAGAATCAGGGGGCGAATTCACCCCTCCACTTT. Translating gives CASRKNQGANSPLHF.

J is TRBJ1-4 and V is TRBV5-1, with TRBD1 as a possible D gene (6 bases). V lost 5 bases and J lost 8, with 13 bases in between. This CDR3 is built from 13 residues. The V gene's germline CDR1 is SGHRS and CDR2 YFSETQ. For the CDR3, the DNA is TGCGCCAGCAGATATCGGGGGACAGAAAAACTGTTTTTT. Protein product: CASRYRGTEKLFF.

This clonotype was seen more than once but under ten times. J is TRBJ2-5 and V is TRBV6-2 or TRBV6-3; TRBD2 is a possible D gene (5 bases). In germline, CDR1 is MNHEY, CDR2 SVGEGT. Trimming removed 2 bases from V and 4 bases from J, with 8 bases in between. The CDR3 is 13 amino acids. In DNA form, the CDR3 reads TGTGCCAGCAGTTACACGGGGATAGAGACCCAGTACTTC. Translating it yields CASSYTGIETQYF.

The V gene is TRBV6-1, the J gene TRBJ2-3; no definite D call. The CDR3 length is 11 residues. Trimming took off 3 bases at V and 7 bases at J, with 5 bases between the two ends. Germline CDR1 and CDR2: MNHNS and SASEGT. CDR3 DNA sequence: TGTGCCAGCAGTGACTTTTATACGCAGTATTTT. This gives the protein CASSDFYTQYF.

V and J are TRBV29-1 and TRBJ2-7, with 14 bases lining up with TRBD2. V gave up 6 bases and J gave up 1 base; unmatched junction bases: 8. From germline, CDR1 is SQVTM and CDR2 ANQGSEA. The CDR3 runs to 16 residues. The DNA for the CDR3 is TGCAGCGTCCTGACTAGCGGGAGGGCCGTATCCTACGAGCAGTACTTC. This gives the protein CSVLTSGRAVSYEQYF.

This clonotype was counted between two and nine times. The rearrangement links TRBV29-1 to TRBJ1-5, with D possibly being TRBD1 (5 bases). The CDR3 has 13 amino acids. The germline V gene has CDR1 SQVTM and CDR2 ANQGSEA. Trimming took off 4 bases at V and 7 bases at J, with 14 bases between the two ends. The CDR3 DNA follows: TGCAGCGTTGTCGGGGGATTGGGACAGCCCCAGCATTTT. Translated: CSVVGGLGQPQHF.

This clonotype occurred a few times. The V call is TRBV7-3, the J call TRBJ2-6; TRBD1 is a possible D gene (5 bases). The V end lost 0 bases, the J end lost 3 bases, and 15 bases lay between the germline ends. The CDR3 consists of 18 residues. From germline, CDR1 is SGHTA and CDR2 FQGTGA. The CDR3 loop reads CASSLTLMSGRGANVLTF. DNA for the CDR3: TGTGCCAGCAGCTTAACGTTGATGTCAGGGCGTGGGGCCAACGTCCTGACTTTC.

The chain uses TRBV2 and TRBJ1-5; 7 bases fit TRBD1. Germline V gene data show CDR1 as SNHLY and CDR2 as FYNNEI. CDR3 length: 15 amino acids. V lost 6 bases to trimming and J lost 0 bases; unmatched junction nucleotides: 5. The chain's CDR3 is CASRTQGNSNQPQHF. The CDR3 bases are TGTGCCAGCAGGACACAGGGGAATAGCAATCAGCCCCAGCATTTT. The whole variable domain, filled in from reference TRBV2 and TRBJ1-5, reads EPEVTQTPSHQVTQMGQEVILRCVPISNHLYFYWYRQILGQKVEFLVSFYNNEISEKSEIFDDQFSVERPDGSNFTLKIRSTKLEDSAMYFCASRTQGNSNQPQHFGDGTRLSIL.

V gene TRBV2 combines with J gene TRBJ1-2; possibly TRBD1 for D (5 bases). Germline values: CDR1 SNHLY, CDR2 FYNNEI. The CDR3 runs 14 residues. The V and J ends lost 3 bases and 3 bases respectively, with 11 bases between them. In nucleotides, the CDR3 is TGTGCCAGCAGTGATGGGGGGTACGACTATGGCTACACCTTC. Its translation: CASSDGGYDYGYTF.

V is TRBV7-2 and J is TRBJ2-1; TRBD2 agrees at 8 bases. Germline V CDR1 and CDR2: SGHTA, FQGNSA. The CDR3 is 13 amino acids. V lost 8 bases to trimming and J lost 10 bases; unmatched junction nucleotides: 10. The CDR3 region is CASGTRQGEEQFF. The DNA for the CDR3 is TGTGCCAGCGGGACTAGGCAAGGGGAAGAGCAGTTCTTC.

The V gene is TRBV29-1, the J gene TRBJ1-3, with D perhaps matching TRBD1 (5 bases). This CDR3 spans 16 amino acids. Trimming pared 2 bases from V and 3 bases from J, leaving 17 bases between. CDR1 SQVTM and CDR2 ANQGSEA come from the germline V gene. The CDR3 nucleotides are TGCAGCGTTGAAATCGGAGGTCAGGGAGTTGGAAACACCATATATTTT. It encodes CSVEIGGQGVGNTIYF.

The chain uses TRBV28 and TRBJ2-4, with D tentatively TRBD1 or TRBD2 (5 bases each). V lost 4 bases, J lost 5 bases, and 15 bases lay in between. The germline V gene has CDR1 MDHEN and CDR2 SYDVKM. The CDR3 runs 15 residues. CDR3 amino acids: CASSSPPGTQNIQYF. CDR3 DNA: TGTGCCAGCAGTTCCCCGCCCGGGACGCAAAACATTCAGTACTTC.